The rows below give T cell receptor beta chains drawn from one sample of a study of regulatory dendritic cells for organ transplantation. The repertoire was sequenced with immunoSEQ multiplex PCR; TCRdb's copy has only in-frame clones and lacks some. The repertoire holds 25,000 to 35,000 clones, with less than 85% as singletons. The sequenced material came from naive CD8+ T cells from blood. These receptors originate from a human donor in good health. Each CDR3 is given with its conserved first and last residue. Each record gives: J gene, V gene, clone size, D gene, CDR3 protein, CDR3 DNA. The D gene is left open where the match is weak. The size field is filled for only some rows; it gives once, few, many or a size class.

J: TRBJ1-1
V: TRBV5-1
size: .
D: TRBD1
CDR3: CASSLGQGVTEAFF
DNA: TGCGCCAGCAGCTTGGGACAGGGGGTCACTGAAGCTTTCTTT

J: TRBJ1-3
V: TRBV13
size: .
D: .
CDR3: CASSLAASSGNTIYF
DNA: TGTGCCAGCAGCTTAGCAGCGAGCTCTGGAAACACCATATATTTT

J: TRBJ1-5
V: TRBV4-1
size: .
D: .
CDR3: CASSGTQGQPQHF
DNA: TGCGCCAGCAGCGGGACTCAAGGTCAGCCCCAGCATTTT

J: TRBJ2-7
V: TRBV6-5
size: .
D: .
CDR3: CASSFGQLYEQYF
DNA: TGTGCCAGCAGTTTCGGACAACTCTACGAGCAGTACTTC

J: TRBJ2-3
V: TRBV4-3
size: .
D: TRBD2
CDR3: CASSPSGGVADTQYF
DNA: TGCGCCAGCAGCCCAAGCGGGGGCGTCGCAGATACGCAGTATTTT

J: TRBJ1-1
V: TRBV19
size: .
D: .
CDR3: CASNTLRNTEAFF
DNA: TGTGCCAGTAATACGCTGCGGAACACTGAAGCTTTCTTT

J: TRBJ2-3
V: TRBV5-1
size: .
D: TRBD1
CDR3: CASSHGTASTDTQYF
DNA: TGCGCCAGCAGCCACGGGACAGCTAGCACAGATACGCAGTATTTT

J: TRBJ1-5
V: TRBV28
size: .
D: .
CDR3: CASSLMGSGSNQPQHF
DNA: TGTGCCAGCAGTTTAATGGGGTCGGGAAGCAATCAGCCCCAGCATTTT

J: TRBJ1-2
V: TRBV11-2
size: .
D: .
CDR3: CASSLGGSERGYTF
DNA: TGTGCCAGCAGCTTAGGAGGGTCGGAGAGAGGCTACACCTTC

J: TRBJ2-2
V: TRBV7-8
size: .
D: .
CDR3: CASSAQGTGELFF
DNA: TGTGCCAGCAGCGCTCAGGGAACCGGGGAGCTGTTTTTT

J: TRBJ2-7
V: TRBV2
size: few
D: TRBD1
CDR3: CASSSTGGGYEQYF
DNA: TGTGCCAGCAGTTCCACAGGGGGCGGTTACGAGCAGTACTTC

J: TRBJ1-2
V: TRBV19
size: once
D: .
CDR3: CASSIGEVLYGYTF
DNA: TGTGCCAGTAGTATAGGCGAAGTTCTATATGGCTACACCTTC

J: TRBJ2-1
V: TRBV9
size: .
D: .
CDR3: CASSPAGNEQFF
DNA: TGTGCCAGCAGCCCAGCGGGCAATGAGCAGTTCTTC

J: TRBJ1-1
V: TRBV5-6
size: .
D: .
CDR3: CASSLGGEAFF
DNA: TGTGCCAGCAGCTTGGGGGGCGAAGCTTTCTTT

J: TRBJ1-3
V: TRBV6-5
size: .
D: TRBD1
CDR3: CASSLGTAGNTIYF
DNA: TGTGCCAGCAGTCTCGGGACAGCTGGAAACACCATATATTTT

J: TRBJ1-4
V: TRBV7-6
size: .
D: .
CDR3: CASSLAIGGNLFF
DNA: TGTGCCAGCAGCTTAGCGATCGGGGGGAATCTGTTTTTT

J: TRBJ2-7
V: TRBV7-9
size: few
D: .
CDR3: CASSLAGGSYEQYF
DNA: TGTGCCAGCAGCTTAGCGGGGGGCTCCTACGAGCAGTACTTC

J: TRBJ1-1
V: TRBV29-1
size: .
D: TRBD1
CDR3: CSVEDGTGKGAEAFF
DNA: TGCAGCGTTGAAGATGGGACAGGAAAGGGAGCTGAAGCTTTCTTT

J: TRBJ2-7
V: TRBV19
size: .
D: .
CDR3: CASSAREATYEQYF
DNA: TGTGCCAGTAGCGCCCGAGAAGCTACCTACGAGCAGTACTTC

J: TRBJ2-3
V: TRBV5-6
size: .
D: TRBD1
CDR3: CASSFDRGTDTQYF
DNA: TGTGCCAGCAGCTTTGACAGGGGCACAGATACGCAGTATTTT

J: TRBJ1-2
V: TRBV4-3
size: .
D: .
CDR3: CASSLGISGGYTF
DNA: TGCGCCAGCAGCCTCGGGATCAGTGGTGGCTACACCTTC

J: TRBJ2-7
V: TRBV19
size: .
D: .
CDR3: CATAPWSSYEQYF
DNA: TGTGCCACCGCTCCCTGGAGCTCCTACGAGCAGTACTTC

J: TRBJ2-3
V: TRBV7-9
size: .
D: TRBD2
CDR3: CASSLGTSGGEFTDTQYF
DNA: TGTGCCAGCAGCTTAGGTACTAGCGGGGGGGAATTCACAGATACGCAGTATTTT

J: TRBJ2-1
V: TRBV11-2
size: .
D: .
CDR3: CASSLFARDYNEQFF
DNA: TGTGCCAGCAGCTTATTTGCACGGGATTACAATGAGCAGTTCTTC

J: TRBJ2-2
V: TRBV4-2
size: .
D: .
CDR3: CASSQGLENTGELFF
DNA: TGTGCCAGCAGCCAGGGACTGGAGAACACCGGGGAGCTGTTTTTT

J: TRBJ1-3
V: TRBV28
size: few
D: TRBD1
CDR3: CASSDRESGNTIYF
DNA: TGTGCCAGCAGTGACAGGGAATCTGGAAACACCATATATTTT

J: TRBJ2-3
V: TRBV11-1
size: .
D: .
CDR3: CASSLAGGLYSTDTQYF
DNA: TGTGCCAGCAGCTTAGCAGGAGGTCTCTACAGCACAGATACGCAGTATTTT

J: TRBJ2-1
V: TRBV6-5
size: .
D: TRBD2
CDR3: CASSPPGTSGGVKFF
DNA: TGTGCCAGCAGTCCCCCCGGGACTAGCGGGGGGGTAAAGTTCTTC

J: TRBJ1-6
V: TRBV4-1
size: .
D: TRBD1
CDR3: CASSQVTGLYNSPLHF
DNA: TGCGCCAGCAGCCAAGTGACAGGGTTGTATAATTCACCCCTCCACTTT

J: TRBJ1-2
V: TRBV6-5
size: .
D: .
CDR3: CASSYSGVFGYGYTF
DNA: TGTGCCAGCAGTTACTCAGGGGTGTTCGGCTATGGCTACACCTTC

J: TRBJ2-3
V: TRBV7-2
size: once
D: .
CDR3: CASSMDYTDTQYF
DNA: TGTGCCAGCAGCATGGACTACACAGATACGCAGTATTTT

J: TRBJ2-3
V: TRBV6-5
size: .
D: .
CDR3: CASSYGPGRSTDTQYF
DNA: TGTGCCAGCAGTTACGGGCCCGGTAGGAGCACAGATACGCAGTATTTT

J: TRBJ2-3
V: TRBV6-1
size: .
D: TRBD1
CDR3: CASTEGTGTGDTQYF
DNA: TGTGCCAGCACCGAGGGGACAGGGACCGGAGATACGCAGTATTTT

J: TRBJ2-7
V: TRBV12-5
size: .
D: .
CDR3: CASGEGGGNYEQYF
DNA: TGTGCTAGTGGGGAGGGGGGGGGAAACTACGAGCAGTACTTC

J: TRBJ1-1
V: TRBV18
size: .
D: TRBD1
CDR3: CASSPPPGTGGGYEAFF
DNA: TGTGCCAGCTCACCCCCTCCCGGGACAGGGGGGGGATATGAAGCTTTCTTT

J: TRBJ2-7
V: TRBV6-5
size: once
D: .
CDR3: CASSYFSSSYEQYF
DNA: TGTGCCAGCAGTTACTTTTCGAGCTCCTACGAGCAGTACTTC

J: TRBJ1-5
V: TRBV7-6
size: .
D: .
CDR3: CASSPGEVTLFRQPQHF
DNA: TGTGCCAGCAGCCCCGGCGAGGTTACCCTTTTTAGGCAGCCCCAGCATTTT

J: TRBJ2-7
V: TRBV19
size: once
D: TRBD1
CDR3: CASSTRGIPYEQYF
DNA: TGTGCCAGTAGTACCAGGGGGATCCCCTACGAGCAGTACTTC

J: TRBJ1-1
V: TRBV7-9
size: few
D: .
CDR3: CASSSQGNTEAFF
DNA: TGTGCCAGCAGCTCCCAGGGGAACACTGAAGCTTTCTTT

J: TRBJ2-3
V: TRBV18
size: .
D: .
CDR3: CASSPPEVVGTYTQYF
DNA: TGTGCCAGCTCACCACCGGAGGTAGTAGGCACATATACGCAGTATTTT

J: TRBJ2-3
V: TRBV13
size: once
D: .
CDR3: CASSLGGDFRSSDTQYF
DNA: TGTGCCAGCAGCTTAGGGGGGGACTTCAGATCCTCAGATACGCAGTATTTT

J: TRBJ1-1
V: TRBV7-9
size: .
D: .
CDR3: CASSPKTEAFF
DNA: TGTGCCAGCAGCCCCAAAACTGAAGCTTTCTTT

J: TRBJ1-4
V: TRBV2
size: few
D: TRBD1
CDR3: CASIGDRGSTNEKLFF
DNA: TGTGCCAGCATCGGGGACAGGGGGTCAACTAATGAAAAACTGTTTTTT